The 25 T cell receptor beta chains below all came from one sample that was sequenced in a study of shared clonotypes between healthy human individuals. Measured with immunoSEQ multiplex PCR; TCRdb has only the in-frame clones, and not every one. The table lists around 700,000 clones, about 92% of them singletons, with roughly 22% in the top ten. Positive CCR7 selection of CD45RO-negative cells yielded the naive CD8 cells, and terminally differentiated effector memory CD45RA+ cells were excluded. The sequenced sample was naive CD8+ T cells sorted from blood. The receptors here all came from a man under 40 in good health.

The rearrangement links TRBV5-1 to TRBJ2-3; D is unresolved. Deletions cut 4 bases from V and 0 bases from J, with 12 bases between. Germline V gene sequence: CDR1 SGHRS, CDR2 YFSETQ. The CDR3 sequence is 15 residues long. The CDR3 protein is CASSPDVPSTDTQYF. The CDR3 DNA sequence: TGCGCCAGCAGCCCGGACGTACCTAGCACAGATACGCAGTATTTT.

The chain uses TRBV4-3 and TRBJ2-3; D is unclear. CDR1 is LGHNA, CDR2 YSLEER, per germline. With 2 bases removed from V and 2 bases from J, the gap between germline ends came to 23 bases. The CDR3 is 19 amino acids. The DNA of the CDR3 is TGCGCCAGCAGCCAATCCTCCCCATACCGCCTTATAATCACAGATACGCAGTATTTT. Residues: CASSQSSPYRLIITDTQYF.

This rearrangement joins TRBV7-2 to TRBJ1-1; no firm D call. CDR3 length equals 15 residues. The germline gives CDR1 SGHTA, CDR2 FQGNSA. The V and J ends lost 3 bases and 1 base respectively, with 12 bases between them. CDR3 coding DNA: TGTGCCAGCAGCTTGTCAGTAGGCTCGAACACTGAAGCTTTCTTT. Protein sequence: CASSLSVGSNTEAFF. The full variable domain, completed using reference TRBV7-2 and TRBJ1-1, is GAGVSQSPSNKVTEKGKDVELRCDPISGHTALYWYRQSLGQGLEFLIYFQGNSAPDKSGLPSDRFSAERTGGSVSTLTIQRTQQEDSAVYLCASSLSVGSNTEAFFGQGTRLTVV.

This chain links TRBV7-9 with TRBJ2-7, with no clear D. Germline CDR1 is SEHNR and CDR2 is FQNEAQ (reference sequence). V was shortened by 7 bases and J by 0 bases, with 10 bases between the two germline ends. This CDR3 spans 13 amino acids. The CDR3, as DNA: TGTGCCAGCACCTCCCAAGGCTCCTACGAGCAGTACTTC. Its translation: CASTSQGSYEQYF.

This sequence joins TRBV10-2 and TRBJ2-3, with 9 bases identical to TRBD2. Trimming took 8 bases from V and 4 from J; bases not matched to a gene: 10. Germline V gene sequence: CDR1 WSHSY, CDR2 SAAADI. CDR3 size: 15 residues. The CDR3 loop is CASGGREGPADTQYF. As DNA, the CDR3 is TGCGCCAGCGGGGGGCGGGAGGGCCCTGCAGATACGCAGTATTTT.

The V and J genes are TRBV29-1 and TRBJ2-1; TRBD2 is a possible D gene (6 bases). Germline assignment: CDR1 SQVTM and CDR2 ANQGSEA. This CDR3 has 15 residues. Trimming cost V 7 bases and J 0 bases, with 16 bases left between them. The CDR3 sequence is CSARASGLSYNEQFF. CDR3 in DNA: TGCAGCGCGCGCGCATCGGGACTCTCCTACAATGAGCAGTTCTTC.

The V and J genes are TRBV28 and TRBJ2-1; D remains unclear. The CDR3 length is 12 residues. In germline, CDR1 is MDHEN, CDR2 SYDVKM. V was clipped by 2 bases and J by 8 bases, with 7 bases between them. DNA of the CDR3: TGTGCCAGCAGTTTAGTCTCATATGAGCAGTTCTTC. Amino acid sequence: CASSLVSYEQFF.

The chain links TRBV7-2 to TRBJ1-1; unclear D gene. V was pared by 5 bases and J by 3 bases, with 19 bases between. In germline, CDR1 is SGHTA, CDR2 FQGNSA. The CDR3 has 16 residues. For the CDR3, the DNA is TGTGCCAGCAGCCTCCGCACCGGGGTCCCCGACACTGAAGCTTTCTTT. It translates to CASSLRTGVPDTEAFF. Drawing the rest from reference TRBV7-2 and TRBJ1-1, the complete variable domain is GAGVSQSPSNKVTEKGKDVELRCDPISGHTALYWYRQSLGQGLEFLIYFQGNSAPDKSGLPSDRFSAERTGGSVSTLTIQRTQQEDSAVYLCASSLRTGVPDTEAFFGQGTRLTVV.

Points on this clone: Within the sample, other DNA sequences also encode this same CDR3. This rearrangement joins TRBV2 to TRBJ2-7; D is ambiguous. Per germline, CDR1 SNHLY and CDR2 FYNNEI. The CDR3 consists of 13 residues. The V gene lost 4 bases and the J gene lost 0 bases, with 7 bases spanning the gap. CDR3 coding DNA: TGTGCCAGCAGTGGGGGTAACTCCTACGAGCAGTACTTC. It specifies CASSGGNSYEQYF.

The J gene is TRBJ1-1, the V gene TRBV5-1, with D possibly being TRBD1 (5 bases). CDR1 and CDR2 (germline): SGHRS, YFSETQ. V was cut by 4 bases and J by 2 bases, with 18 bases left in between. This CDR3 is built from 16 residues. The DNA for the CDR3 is TGCGCCAGCAGCCTTGCCAGACTTACAGGCAACACTGAAGCTTTCTTT. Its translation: CASSLARLTGNTEAFF.

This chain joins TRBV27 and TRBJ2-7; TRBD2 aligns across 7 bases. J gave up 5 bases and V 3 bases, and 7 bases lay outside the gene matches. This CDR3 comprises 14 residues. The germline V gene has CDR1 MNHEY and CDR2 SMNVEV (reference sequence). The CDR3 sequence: CASSFGGGGNEQYF. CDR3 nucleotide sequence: TGTGCCAGCAGTTTCGGTGGGGGGGGAAACGAGCAGTACTTC.

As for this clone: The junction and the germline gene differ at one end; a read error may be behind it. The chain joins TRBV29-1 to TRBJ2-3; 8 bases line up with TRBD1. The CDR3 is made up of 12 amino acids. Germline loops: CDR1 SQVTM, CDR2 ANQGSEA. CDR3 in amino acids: CSVEGQGATQYF. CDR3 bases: TGCAGCGTCGAAGGGCAGGGGGCAACGCAGTATTTT.

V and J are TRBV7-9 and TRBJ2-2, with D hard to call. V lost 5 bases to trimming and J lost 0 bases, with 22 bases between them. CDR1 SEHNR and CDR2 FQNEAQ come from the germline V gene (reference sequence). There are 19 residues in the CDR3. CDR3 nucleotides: TGTGCCAGCAGCCCTCGAGTTTCTACCCCCGTGCCGAACACCGGGGAGCTGTTTTTT. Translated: CASSPRVSTPVPNTGELFF.

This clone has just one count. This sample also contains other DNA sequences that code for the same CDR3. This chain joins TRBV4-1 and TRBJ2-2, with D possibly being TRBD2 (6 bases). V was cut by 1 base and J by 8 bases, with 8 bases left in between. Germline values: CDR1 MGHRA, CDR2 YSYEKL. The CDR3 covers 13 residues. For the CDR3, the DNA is TGCGCCAGCAGCCAAGCTAGCGCGGGGGAGCTGTTTTTT. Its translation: CASSQASAGELFF.

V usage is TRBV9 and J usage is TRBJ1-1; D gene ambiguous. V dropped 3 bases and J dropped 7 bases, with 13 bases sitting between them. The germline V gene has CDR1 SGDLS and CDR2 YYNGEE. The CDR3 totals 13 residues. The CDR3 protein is CASSASLGFEAFF. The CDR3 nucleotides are TGTGCCAGCAGCGCATCTCTGGGGTTTGAAGCTTTCTTT. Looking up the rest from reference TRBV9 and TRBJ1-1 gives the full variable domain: DSGVTQTPKHLITATGQRVTLRCSPRSGDLSVYWYQQSLDQGLQFLIQYYNGEERAKGNILERFSAQQFPDLHSELNLSSLELGDSALYFCASSASLGFEAFFGQGTRLTVV.

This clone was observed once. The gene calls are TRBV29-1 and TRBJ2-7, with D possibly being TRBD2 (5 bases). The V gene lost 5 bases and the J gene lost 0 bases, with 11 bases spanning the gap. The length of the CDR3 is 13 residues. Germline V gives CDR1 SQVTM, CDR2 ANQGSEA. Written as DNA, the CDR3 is TGCAGCGTTTCCGGGATTACCTCCTACGAGCAGTACTTC. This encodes CSVSGITSYEQYF.

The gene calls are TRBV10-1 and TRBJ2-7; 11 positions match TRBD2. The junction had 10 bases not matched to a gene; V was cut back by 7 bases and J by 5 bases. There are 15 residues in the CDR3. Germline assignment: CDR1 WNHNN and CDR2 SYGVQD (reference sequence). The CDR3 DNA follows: TGCGCCAGCAAAACGACACTAGCGGGAGTCAACGAGCAGTACTTC. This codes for CASKTTLAGVNEQYF.

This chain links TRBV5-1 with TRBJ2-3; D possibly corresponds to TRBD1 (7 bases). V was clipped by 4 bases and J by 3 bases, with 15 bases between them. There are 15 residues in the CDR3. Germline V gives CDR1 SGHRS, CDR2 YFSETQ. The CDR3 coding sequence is TGCGCCAGCAGCCTAGGAGGGGGCGAGACAGATACGCAGTATTTT. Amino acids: CASSLGGGETDTQYF.

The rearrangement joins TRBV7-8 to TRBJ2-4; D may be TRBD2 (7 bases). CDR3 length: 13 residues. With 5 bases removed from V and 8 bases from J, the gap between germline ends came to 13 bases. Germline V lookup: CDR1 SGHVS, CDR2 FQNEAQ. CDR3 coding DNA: TGTGCCAGCAGCGATGGGGGGGCGGACATTCAGTACTTC. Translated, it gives CASSDGGADIQYF.

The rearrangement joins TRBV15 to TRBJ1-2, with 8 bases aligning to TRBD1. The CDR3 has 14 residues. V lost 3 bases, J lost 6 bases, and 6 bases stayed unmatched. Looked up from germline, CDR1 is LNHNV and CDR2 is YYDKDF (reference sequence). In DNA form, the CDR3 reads TGTGCCACCAGCAGGGTGACAGGGGCTCATGGCTACACCTTC. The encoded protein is CATSRVTGAHGYTF. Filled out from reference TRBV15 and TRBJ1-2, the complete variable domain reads DAMVIQNPRYQVTQFGKPVTLSCSQTLNHNVMYWYQQKSSQAPKLLFHYYDKDFNNEADTPDNFQSRRPNTSFCFLDIRSPGLGDTAMYLCATSRVTGAHGYTFGSGTRLTVV.

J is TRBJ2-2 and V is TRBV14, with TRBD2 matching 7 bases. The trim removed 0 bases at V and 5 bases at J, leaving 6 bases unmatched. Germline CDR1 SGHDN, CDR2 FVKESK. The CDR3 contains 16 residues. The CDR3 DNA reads TGTGCCAGCAGCCAAGATCGGGGGAGGGAGACCGGGGAGCTGTTTTTT. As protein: CASSQDRGRETGELFF.

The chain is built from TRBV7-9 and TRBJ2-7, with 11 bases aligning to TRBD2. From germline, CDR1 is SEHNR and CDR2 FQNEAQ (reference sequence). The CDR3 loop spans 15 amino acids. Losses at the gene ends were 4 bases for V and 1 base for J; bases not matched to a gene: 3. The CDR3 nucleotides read TGTGCCAGCAGCTCCCGACTAGCGGGATCCTACGAGCAGTACTTC. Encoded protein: CASSSRLAGSYEQYF.

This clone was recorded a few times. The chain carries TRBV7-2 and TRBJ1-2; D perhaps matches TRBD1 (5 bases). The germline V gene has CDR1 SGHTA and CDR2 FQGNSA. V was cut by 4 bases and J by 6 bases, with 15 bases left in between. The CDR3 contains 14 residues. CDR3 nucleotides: TGTGCCAGCAGCTCCCTTGGGGGGTGGGATGGCTACACCTTC. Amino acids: CASSSLGGWDGYTF. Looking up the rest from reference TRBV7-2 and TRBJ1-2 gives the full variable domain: GAGVSQSPSNKVTEKGKDVELRCDPISGHTALYWYRQSLGQGLEFLIYFQGNSAPDKSGLPSDRFSAERTGGSVSTLTIQRTQQEDSAVYLCASSSLGGWDGYTFGSGTRLTVV.

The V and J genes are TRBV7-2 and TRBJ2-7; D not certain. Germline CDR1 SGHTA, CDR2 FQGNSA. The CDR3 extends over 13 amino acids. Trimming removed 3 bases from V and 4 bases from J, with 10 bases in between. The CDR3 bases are TGTGCCAGCAGCTTTTACCCGGCTTACGAGCAGTACTTC. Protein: CASSFYPAYEQYF.

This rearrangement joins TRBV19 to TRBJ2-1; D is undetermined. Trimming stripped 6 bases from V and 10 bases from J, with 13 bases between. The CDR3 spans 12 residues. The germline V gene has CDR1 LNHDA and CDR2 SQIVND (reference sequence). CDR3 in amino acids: CASSPQDGEQFF. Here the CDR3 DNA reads TGTGCCAGTAGCCCTCAAGACGGCGAGCAGTTCTTC.